Following are 15 T cell receptor beta chains from one sample sequenced in a study of human T cells and chemical hapten exposure. From the RACE reads, TCRdb called clonotypes with MiXCR, one entry per CDR3 protein. The sample lists roughly 62,000 distinct CDR3 sequences, approximately 13% occurring once. Time point meaning: patch test 3, about 24 weeks after DPC sensitization. The treatment was: therapeutic diphenylcyclopropenone sensitization with weekly scalp DPC. The input for sequencing was whole blood, taken in connection with sensitization to the hapten diphenylcyclopropenone (DPC). The source of these receptors is a man aged 25 to 40 with alopecia areata. Some clones in this sample may be carry-over from other donors' samples.

The chain recombines TRBV3-1 with TRBJ2-7; D is ambiguous. The CDR3 runs 13 residues. Germline CDR1 is LGHDT and CDR2 is YNNKEL (reference sequence). V dropped 4 bases and J dropped 3 bases, with 10 bases sitting between them. Here the CDR3 reads CASSPANLYEQYF. DNA of the CDR3: TGTGCCAGCAGCCCCGCAAACCTCTACGAGCAGTACTTC.

Only a few counts were recorded for this clonotype. The chain links TRBV7-9 to TRBJ2-7; D may be TRBD2 (6 bases). CDR3 length: 15 residues. V was trimmed by 4 bases and J by 9 bases, leaving 22 bases between them. Germline V CDR1 and CDR2: SEHNR, FQNEAQ (reference sequence). CDR3 sequence reads: CASSSGTSPYVGQYF. The CDR3 DNA follows: TGTGCCAGCAGCTCCGGGACTTCACCCTACGTCGGGCAGTACTTC.

The gene calls are TRBV6-2 or TRBV6-3 and TRBJ2-1; possibly TRBD1 or TRBD2 for D (6 bases each). Per the germline V gene, CDR1 is MNHEY and CDR2 is SVGEGT. The V and J ends lost 5 bases and 4 bases respectively, with 18 bases between them. This CDR3 is built from 16 residues. CDR3 sequence reads: CASSPAGGHIYNEQFF. The CDR3 DNA reads TGTGCCAGCAGTCCCGCCGGGGGACACATATACAATGAGCAGTTCTTC.

This clonotype was counted a single time. The chain carries TRBV11-2 and TRBJ1-2; 10 bases are a match to TRBD1. V dropped 2 bases and J dropped 8; count of bases not matched to a gene: 5. Germline-derived CDR1 and CDR2 are SGHAT and FQNNGV. The CDR3 length is 14 residues. CDR3 coding DNA: TGTGCCAGCAGCTTAATGACAGGGGGCGAGGGCTACACCTTC. It yields the protein CASSLMTGGEGYTF.

This clonotype turned up a few times. The chain joins TRBV29-1 to TRBJ2-5; no reliable D call. In germline, CDR1 is SQVTM, CDR2 ANQGSEA. This CDR3 contains 12 residues. V lost 8 bases to trimming and J lost 1 base, with 11 bases between them. As DNA, the CDR3 is TGCAGCCTTGTTGGGATCCAAGAGACCCAGTACTTC. The encoded protein is CSLVGIQETQYF.

This rearrangement joins TRBV20-1 to TRBJ2-5; D might be TRBD2 (6 bases). CDR1 and CDR2 from the germline V gene are DFQATT and SNEGSKA (reference sequence). Between the trimmed V and J ends, which lost 5 bases and 2 bases, there was a span of 12 bases. The CDR3 loop spans 13 amino acids. CDR3 protein: CSAGGTAQETQYF. The DNA for the CDR3 is TGCAGTGCTGGAGGGACGGCACAAGAGACCCAGTACTTC.

Only a few counts were recorded for this clonotype. The J gene is TRBJ1-1, the V gene TRBV12-3 or TRBV12-4, with D possibly being TRBD1 (6 bases). CDR3 length: 15 amino acids. Trimming removed 5 bases at V and 1 base at J, with 14 bases between. The CDR3 protein is CASSQSGTQNTEAFF. Here the CDR3 DNA reads TGTGCCAGCAGTCAATCCGGGACACAGAACACTGAAGCTTTCTTT.

This clonotype was found a few times. The V gene is TRBV10-3, the J gene TRBJ2-7, with D perhaps being TRBD1 or TRBD2 (5 bases each). The germline V gene encodes CDR1 ENHRY and CDR2 SYGVKD. The CDR3 loop spans 14 amino acids. Between the trimmed V and J ends, which lost 8 bases and 0 bases, there was a span of 14 bases. The CDR3 spells CAIGGFPNSYEQYF. CDR3 nucleotide sequence: TGTGCCATCGGGGGTTTTCCGAACTCCTACGAGCAGTACTTC.

This clonotype has ten or more counts. The chain recombines TRBV7-9 with TRBJ1-1; D not resolved. V dropped 3 bases and J dropped 1 base, with 15 bases sitting between them. Germline CDR1 SEHNR, CDR2 FQNEAQ (reference sequence). The CDR3 length is 16 residues. The CDR3 loop reads CASSLGWADGNTEAFF. CDR3 DNA sequence: TGTGCCAGCAGCTTGGGGTGGGCGGATGGGAACACTGAAGCTTTCTTT.

This clonotype appeared many times. The chain is built from TRBV7-3 and TRBJ2-3; D is perhaps TRBD1 or TRBD2 (5 bases each). Trimming took 3 bases from V and 5 from J, leaving 12 bases between them. CDR3 length: 14 amino acids. Looked up from germline, CDR1 is SGHTA and CDR2 is FQGTGA. CDR3 residues: CASSFQGAGDTQYF. The CDR3 DNA is TGTGCCAGCAGCTTTCAAGGGGCGGGAGATACGCAGTATTTT.

This clonotype was found many times. The chain has TRBV7-6 and TRBJ2-6; 8 bases map to TRBD1. The V gene's germline CDR1 is SGHVS and CDR2 FNYEAQ. V lost 5 bases to trimming and J lost 0 bases; unmatched junction nucleotides: 6. The CDR3 spans 17 residues. In DNA form, the CDR3 reads TGTGCCAGCAGCGACCGGACAGGGAGCTCTGGGGCCAACGTCCTGACTTTC. Translation: CASSDRTGSSGANVLTF.

The rearrangement joins TRBV10-3 to TRBJ1-1; TRBD1 aligns across 7 bases. The CDR3 covers 14 residues. The V gene's germline CDR1 is ENHRY and CDR2 SYGVKD. Trimming cost V 8 bases and J 5 bases; bases outside gene matches: 11. The CDR3 loop reads CAIREKGADTEAFF. The CDR3 nucleotides are TGTGCCATCCGAGAGAAGGGGGCGGATACTGAAGCTTTCTTT.

This clonotype was observed a handful of times. The chain joins TRBV5-1 to TRBJ2-6; D not resolved. There are 15 residues in the CDR3. Trimming took 1 base from V and 2 from J, leaving 7 bases between them. CDR1 and CDR2 (germline): SGHRS, YFSETQ. The CDR3 is CASSLRAAGANVLTF. CDR3 nucleotide sequence: TGCGCCAGCAGCTTGAGGGCAGCTGGGGCCAACGTCCTGACTTTC.

The rearrangement links TRBV7-2 to TRBJ2-1; tentatively, D is TRBD1 or TRBD2 (6 bases each). The germline V gene encodes CDR1 SGHTA and CDR2 FQGNSA. Trimming removed 4 bases from V and 5 bases from J, with 21 bases in between. This CDR3 has 17 amino acids. CDR3 region: CASSSLGAGRPNNEQFF. DNA for the CDR3: TGTGCCAGCAGCTCCTTGGGGGCGGGGAGACCTAACAATGAGCAGTTCTTC.

This chain connects TRBV7-2 to TRBJ1-1, with TRBD1 as a possible D gene (5 bases). CDR1 SGHTA and CDR2 FQGNSA come from the germline V gene. This CDR3 region has 11 residues. V lost 5 bases to trimming and J lost 11 bases, with 12 bases between them. The CDR3 region is CASSPGPSAFF. The DNA of the CDR3 is TGTGCCAGCAGCCCGGGACCTTCGGCTTTCTTT.